These 30 T cell receptor beta chains share one sample of origin, sequenced in a study of CXCR3-negative and CXCR3-positive naive CD8 T cells (dated by TCRdb to between 2018 and 2021). The sequencer was a NextSeq 550. The Human TCR Profiling Kit (MiLaboratory) was used to make UMI-labeled 5' RACE TRB cDNA libraries. Reprocessed by TCRdb, the reads give a single entry per CDR3 protein sequence, without DNA. The sample table holds roughly 8,000 distinct CDR3 sequences. The ten largest clones take up roughly 1.5% of the sample. The sequenced sample consisted of naive CXCR3- CD8+ T cells from blood. The cell subset or site label of this sample denotes: CD45RO-CCR7+CD27+CD95- naive CD8+ T cells lacking CXCR3 (TNR3-). These receptors were collected from a human donor in good health. Some clones in this sample may be carry-over from other donors' samples.

This clonotype is classed as medium-sized by frequency. The genes are TRBV6-5 and TRBJ1-5; the TCRdb D gene call, TRBD1, has no DNA to confirm it. Germline CDR1 reads MNHEY; CDR2 reads SVGAGI. The CDR3 is 13 amino acids. CDR3 region: CASSRDTNQPQHF.

This chain's CDR3 is CASSYSSGDSNTGELFF. V and J are TRBV11-1 and TRBJ2-2; the D call of TRBD2 rests on TCRdb alone, since no DNA is present to check it. Germline lookup yields CDR1 SGHAT and CDR2 FQDESV (reference sequence). The CDR3 extends over 17 amino acids.

Frequency places this clonotype as medium-sized. The genes are TRBV29-1 and TRBJ2-1; there is no DNA to check the TCRdb D call of TRBD1. Germline CDR1 SQVTM, CDR2 ANQGSEA. The CDR3 has 11 amino acids. The CDR3 region is CSVPRINEQFF.

This clonotype is labeled medium-sized based on frequency. This chain uses TRBV29-1 with TRBJ2-7; TCRdb proposes TRBD2, but this gene call is untestable without DNA. The CDR3 extends over 14 amino acids. Germline V lookup: CDR1 SQVTM, CDR2 ANQGSEA. CDR3 amino acids: CSVEPASGPLEQYF.

The chain has TRBV13 and TRBJ2-7; TCRdb names TRBD1, which stays unverified in the absence of DNA. From germline, CDR1 is PRHDT and CDR2 FYEKMQ (reference sequence). The length of the CDR3 is 16 residues. The CDR3 protein is CASSLGEGQGSYEQYF.

The chain has TRBV24-1 and TRBJ2-1; the TRBD2 assignment by TCRdb is unverifiable without DNA. Germline CDR1 KGHDR, CDR2 SFDVKD. The CDR3 spans 14 residues. This CDR3 is CATRPAGVGNEQFF.

This clonotype is identified as medium-sized from frequency. CDR3 residues: CASSQYGASTDTQYF. The V and J genes are TRBV3-1 and TRBJ2-3; with no DNA, the TCRdb D assignment of TRBD1 cannot be verified. The V gene's germline CDR1 is LGHDT and CDR2 YNNKEL (reference sequence). This CDR3 has 15 residues.

By frequency, this clonotype registers medium-sized. The chain has TRBV3-1 and TRBJ2-7; TCRdb gives TRBD1 as the D gene, but with no DNA this cannot be confirmed. The CDR3 runs to 17 residues. The germline CDR1 and CDR2 sequences are LGHDT and YNNKEL (reference sequence). The CDR3 sequence: CASSQDLGYGTYYEQYF.

This clonotype counts as medium-sized (0.01 to 0.1%) by frequency. The chain uses TRBV11-2 and TRBJ2-1; checking the TCRdb D call of TRBD2 is not possible without DNA. This CDR3 contains 15 residues. Germline V CDR1 and CDR2: SGHAT, FQNNGV. The CDR3: CASSLELAGYDEQFF.

This clonotype is classed as medium-sized by frequency. The gene calls are TRBV27 and TRBJ2-3. Germline lookup yields CDR1 MNHEY and CDR2 SMNVEV (reference sequence). The CDR3 runs 13 residues. The CDR3 spells CASSFAVSDTQYF.

Considering frequency, this clonotype is medium-sized. This chain connects TRBV28 to TRBJ2-1; no DNA is available, so the TRBD2 call from TCRdb remains unchecked. CDR3 length: 18 amino acids. CDR1 and CDR2 (germline): MDHEN, SYDVKM. This CDR3 is CASSLLAGGPNPYNEQFF.

In terms of frequency, this clonotype is medium-sized. The V gene is TRBV6-2 or TRBV6-3, the J gene TRBJ2-7. CDR1 and CDR2 (germline): MNHEY, SVGEGT. The CDR3 spans 14 residues. CDR3 sequence: CASSYSSSPSGQYF.

This chain links TRBV15 with TRBJ1-5; TCRdb names TRBD1, which stays unverified in the absence of DNA. The germline gives CDR1 LNHNV, CDR2 YYDKDF (reference sequence). The length of the CDR3 is 13 residues. The CDR3: CATTSTPPQPQHF.

The chain is built from TRBV11-1 and TRBJ2-1; TCRdb lists TRBD2, though no DNA is available to test this call. CDR3 length: 19 residues. From germline, CDR1 is SGHAT and CDR2 FQDESV (reference sequence). CDR3: CASSFPERGAPSSYNEQFF.

CDR3: CASSPQGNEQYF. The chain has TRBV18 and TRBJ2-7. Germline V lookup: CDR1 KGHSH, CDR2 LQKENI. This CDR3 spans 12 amino acids.

The chain joins TRBV5-6 to TRBJ2-3; TCRdb designates TRBD2, a call that cannot be tested without DNA. Per the germline V gene, CDR1 is SGHDT and CDR2 is YYEEEE. The CDR3 spans 15 residues. The CDR3 spells CASSLALAGDDTQYF.

This chain links TRBV29-1 with TRBJ1-2; TCRdb reports TRBD1, a call that lacks DNA to check it against. CDR3 length: 14 amino acids. Germline loops: CDR1 SQVTM, CDR2 ANQGSEA. CDR3 residues: CVEDHNRGVYGYTF.

Its frequency marks this clonotype as medium-sized (0.01 to 0.1%). The chain has TRBV7-7 and TRBJ2-1. Germline V gene lookup returns CDR1 SSHAT and CDR2 FNYEAQ (reference sequence). The CDR3 sequence is 13 residues long. CDR3 region: CASSLDSYNEQFF.

The chain combines TRBV21-1 with TRBJ2-7; the TCRdb D gene call, TRBD2, has no DNA to confirm it. TRBV21-1 is a pseudogene segment. The CDR3 runs 17 residues. CDR3 loop: CASSKASRNYEPYEQYF.

Measured by frequency, this clonotype is medium-sized (0.01 to 0.1%). The chain combines TRBV12-3 or TRBV12-4 with TRBJ2-3. This CDR3 is 14 amino acids long. CDR3 in amino acids: CASRRGSGTDTQYF.

The chain carries TRBV10-3 and TRBJ2-1; the TCRdb D gene call, TRBD2, has no DNA to confirm it. This CDR3 contains 11 residues. Germline CDR1 and CDR2: ENHRY and SYGVKD. The CDR3 is CATTKGHEQFF.

The chain employs TRBV19 and TRBJ2-7. Germline CDR1 LNHDA, CDR2 SQIVND (reference sequence). CDR3 length equals 16 residues. The CDR3 here is CASSELVTGSSYEQYF. Based on the CDR3 plus reference TRBV19 and TRBJ2-7, the full variable domain is DGGITQSPKYLFRKEGQNVTLSCEQNLNHDAMYWYRQDPGQGLRLIYYSQIVNDFQKGDIAEGYSVSREKKESFPLTVTSAQKNPTAFYLCASSELVTGSSYEQYFGPGTRLTVT.

This chain links TRBV2 with TRBJ2-5; TCRdb gives TRBD2 as the D gene, but with no DNA this cannot be confirmed. The CDR3 has 16 amino acids. CDR1 is SNHLY and CDR2 is FYNNEI in the germline V gene. Here the CDR3 reads CASSDAPSGLEETQYF.

V and J are TRBV5-1 and TRBJ1-1. Germline lookup yields CDR1 SGHRS and CDR2 YFSETQ. This CDR3 region has 16 residues. This CDR3 is CASSLLLHDPSTEAFF.

The chain recombines TRBV24-1 with TRBJ2-3; TCRdb's D call, TRBD1, is unchecked because there is no DNA. The CDR3 is 16 amino acids. CDR1 is KGHDR and CDR2 is SFDVKD in the germline V gene. The CDR3 loop is CATSDPPGQGPDTQYF.

J is TRBJ2-7 and V is TRBV28; the D gene TCRdb calls, TRBD2, cannot be checked with no DNA. Germline V CDR1 and CDR2: MDHEN, SYDVKM. This CDR3 spans 13 amino acids. CDR3 sequence reads: CASSLQGGYEQYF.

The chain couples TRBV7-8 to TRBJ2-3; the D call from TCRdb, TRBD2, cannot be confirmed without DNA. The CDR3 runs 16 residues. From germline, CDR1 is SGHVS and CDR2 FQNEAQ. The CDR3: CASSKLAGVLPDTQYF. Drawing the rest from reference TRBV7-8 and TRBJ2-3, the complete variable domain is GAGVSQSPRYKVAKRGQDVALRCDPISGHVSLFWYQQALGQGPEFLTYFQNEAQLDKSGLPSDRFFAERPEGSVSTLKIQRTQQEDSAVYLCASSKLAGVLPDTQYFGPGTRLTVL.

Judged by frequency, this clonotype is medium-sized. The V gene is TRBV5-1, the J gene TRBJ2-1; TCRdb selects TRBD1, and the lack of DNA leaves this call unchecked. Germline CDR1 is SGHRS and CDR2 is YFSETQ. The CDR3 covers 16 residues. CDR3 region: CASSTPGQGSYNEQFF.

The CDR3 is CSARDRESPGELFF. The chain is built from TRBV20-1 and TRBJ2-2; TCRdb picks TRBD1, but there is no DNA to check that call. Germline V CDR1 and CDR2: DFQATT, SNEGSKA (reference sequence). The CDR3 runs 14 residues.

This chain links TRBV21-1 with TRBJ2-3; the TCRdb call, TRBD2, lacks DNA for checking. TRBV21-1 is listed as a pseudogene. This CDR3 has 16 residues. The CDR3 sequence: CASSSKTSGSSDTQYF.